One and the same sample provided the 5 T cell receptor beta chains below, sequenced in a study of T cells after yellow fever vaccination. TCRdb analysed the 5' RACE reads with MiXCR anew, one entry per CDR3 protein. The data hold roughly 120,000 distinct CDR3 sequences, with 7.4% observed a single time. Sequences were derived from CD4+ T cells sorted from PBMCs, sampled less than 11 days after the first yellow fever vaccination. The receptors here all came from a young man who received the YFV17D yellow fever vaccine.

In this sample, this clonotype turned up many times. The chain has TRBV5-1 and TRBJ2-3; no reliable D call. This CDR3 spans 15 amino acids. V lost 5 bases and J 2 bases, leaving 15 bases between the germline ends. Germline CDR1 is SGHRS and CDR2 is YFSETQ. The CDR3 spells CASSRFNPFTDTQYF. Here the CDR3 DNA reads TGCGCCAGCAGTAGATTCAACCCTTTCACAGATACGCAGTATTTT.

This clonotype was observed many times. The V and J genes are TRBV6-5 and TRBJ1-1; D gene uncertain. The germline V and J ends were trimmed by 2 bases and 4 bases, with 8 bases remaining between them. CDR1 MNHEY and CDR2 SVGAGI come from the germline V gene. The CDR3 runs to 13 residues. CDR3 region: CASSYEAFTEAFF. The CDR3 region has the DNA TGTGCCAGCAGTTACGAGGCATTCACTGAAGCTTTCTTT.

Many counts were recorded for this clonotype. The rearrangement links TRBV5-1 to TRBJ2-3; 9 nucleotides align to TRBD2. Germline lookup yields CDR1 SGHRS and CDR2 YFSETQ. Trimming took 0 bases from V and 4 from J; bases not matched to a gene: 3. The CDR3 consists of 15 residues. In DNA form, the CDR3 reads TGCGCCAGCAGCTTGGAGGGCGGGGGGGCAGATACGCAGTATTTT. This translates into CASSLEGGGADTQYF. Based on the CDR3 plus reference TRBV5-1 and TRBJ2-3, the full variable domain is KAGVTQTPRYLIKTRGQQVTLSCSPISGHRSVSWYQQTPGQGLQFLFEYFSETQRNKGNFPGRFSGRQFSNSRSEMNVSTLELGDSALYLCASSLEGGGADTQYFGPGTRLTVL.

This clonotype was picked up many times. V gene TRBV4-2 combines with J gene TRBJ1-1; D not certain. The V end lost 4 bases, the J end lost 8 bases, and 14 bases lay between the germline ends. The length of the CDR3 is 13 residues. Looked up from germline, CDR1 is LGHNA and CDR2 is YNFKEQ. CDR3 nucleotides: TGTGCCAGCAGCCCCGGGCCCCTTAGCGAAGCTTTCTTT. Its protein product is CASSPGPLSEAFF.

This clonotype showed up many times. V gene TRBV7-2 combines with J gene TRBJ1-1, with D maybe TRBD1 (5 bases). CDR1 and CDR2 from the germline V gene are SGHTA and FQGNSA. With 3 bases removed from V and 5 bases from J, the gap between germline ends came to 13 bases. The CDR3 runs to 14 residues. This CDR3 is CASSFPGRQTEAFF. The CDR3 DNA sequence: TGTGCCAGCAGCTTTCCGGGACGGCAAACTGAAGCTTTCTTT. The full variable domain, its missing parts supplied by reference TRBV7-2 and TRBJ1-1, is GAGVSQSPSNKVTEKGKDVELRCDPISGHTALYWYRQSLGQGLEFLIYFQGNSAPDKSGLPSDRFSAERTGGSVSTLTIQRTQQEDSAVYLCASSFPGRQTEAFFGQGTRLTVV.